The sequence of this T cell receptor (beta chain) was determined in a study of glioma-infiltrating T cells after dendritic cell vaccination. CDR1 and CDR2 from the germline V gene are SGHTS and YDEGEE. This CDR3 has 14 amino acids. The V end was cut by 6 bases, the J end by 5 bases, with 17 bases between. Measured with immunoSEQ multiplex PCR; TCRdb has only the in-frame clones, and not every one. The sample holds more than 60,000 clones; around four fifths are singletons and the top ten take over 8.5%. This sequence originates from a human donor with glioblastoma. Sequencing used blood, obtained before dendritic cell vaccination. The chain carries TRBV5-8 and TRBJ2-5, with D tentatively TRBD1 (5 bases). Here the CDR3 reads CASTTRGLGETQYF. CDR3 DNA: TGTGCCAGCACCACAAGGGGATTGGGGGAGACCCAGTACTTC. The full variable domain, rest sourced from reference TRBV5-8 and TRBJ2-5, is EAGVTQSPTHLIKTRGQQATLRCSPISGHTSVYWYQQALGLGLQFLLWYDEGEERNRGNFPPRFSGRQFPNYSSELNVNALELEDSALYLCASTTRGLGETQYFGPGTRLLVL.